This TCR beta chain was sequenced in a study of blood T cell repertoires in COVID-19. Study background: Collection of acute and convalescent COVID-19 samples took place in the United States, Italy and Spain. In each case, the material was cDNA or gDNA derived from T cells, B-cell-depleted T cells, or PBMCs.

This CDR3 is built from 15 residues. The V gene's germline CDR1 is SQVTM and CDR2 ANQGSEA. V was trimmed by 3 bases and J by 0 bases, leaving 13 bases between them. In the original analysis: Nucleated cell counts were estimated from reference gene primer amplification. Profiling relied on immunoSEQ multiplex PCR, and the TCRdb table lists in-frame clones only, not all of them. V, J and clone size reflect that table, while D and trimming were determined from the DNA. The sample has under 130,000 clones; roughly four fifths are singletons. The sequencing sample was made of peripheral blood. This chain connects TRBV29-1 to TRBJ2-3; a possible D gene is TRBD1 (6 bases). The receptor was isolated from a man aged 65-85 years with active or convalescent COVID-19. Written as DNA, the CDR3 is TGCAGCGTTGATCGGGGCAGGGGTAGCACAGATACGCAGTATTTT. It encodes CSVDRGRGSTDTQYF.